This T cell receptor (beta chain) came from a study of control samples from healthy donors and cancer patients. Clones were read by immunoSEQ multiplex PCR, and TCRdb kept only the in-frame ones, dropping some. This table holds about 83,000 clones, roughly 91% found once. This clone occurred once. The CDR3 covers 13 residues. Trimming took 3 bases from V and 1 from J, leaving 6 bases between them. Germline CDR1 is SGHAT and CDR2 is FQDESV (reference sequence). The TCR sequence derives from a man in his forties or fifties in good health. The chain recombines TRBV11-1 with TRBJ1-1; D unclear. Sample: blood. CDR3 residues: CASSFAGNTEAFF. CDR3 bases: TGTGCCAGCAGCTTTGCCGGGAACACTGAAGCTTTCTTT.